The rows below give T cell receptor beta chains drawn from one sample of a study of blood T cells in healthy people across ages. From the 5' RACE reads, TCRdb called clonotypes with MiXCR, one entry per CDR3 protein. The table has just under 900,000 distinct CDR3 sequences, 29% seen once. Source material: blood. The receptors originated from a woman older than 75 in good health. The CDR3 runs from the conserved cysteine through the conserved F or W. Each record gives: V gene, clone size, J gene, D gene, CDR3 protein, CDR3 DNA. A D gene is named only where the DNA matches it firmly. Where a row states a size, it is once, few, many or the class of an expanded clone; other rows omit it.

v_gene: TRBV6-6; abundance: .; j_gene: TRBJ2-3; d_gene: TRBD1; CDR3aa: CASKKQGTQYF; CDR3nt: TGTGCCAGCAAAAAACAGGGGACGCAGTATTTT
v_gene: TRBV18; abundance: .; j_gene: TRBJ2-3; d_gene: .; CDR3aa: CASSLGRDVGTQYF; CDR3nt: TGTGCCAGCTCCCTCGGCCGGGATGTAGGTACGCAGTATTTT
v_gene: TRBV6-6; abundance: many; j_gene: TRBJ2-3; d_gene: .; CDR3aa: CASSRAGASQGDTQYF; CDR3nt: TGTGCCAGCAGTCGGGCGGGGGCGTCCCAGGGAGATACGCAGTATTTT
v_gene: TRBV24-1; abundance: .; j_gene: TRBJ2-3; d_gene: .; CDR3aa: CATSETGGADTQYF; CDR3nt: TGTGCCACCAGTGAAACAGGTGGGGCCGATACGCAGTATTTT
v_gene: TRBV27; abundance: .; j_gene: TRBJ1-5; d_gene: .; CDR3aa: CASSSENSNQPQHF; CDR3nt: TGTGCCAGCAGTTCGGAGAATAGCAATCAGCCCCAGCATTTT
v_gene: TRBV10-2; abundance: .; j_gene: TRBJ1-1; d_gene: .; CDR3aa: CASSVAGRTEAFF; CDR3nt: TGCGCCAGCAGTGTTGCAGGGAGGACTGAAGCTTTCTTT
v_gene: TRBV12-3/TRBV12-4; abundance: many; j_gene: TRBJ2-3; d_gene: TRBD2; CDR3aa: CASSLSPPQLAGVTDTQYF; CDR3nt: TGTGCCAGCAGTTTAAGCCCCCCCCAGCTAGCGGGGGTGACAGATACGCAGTATTTT
v_gene: TRBV4-3; abundance: few; j_gene: TRBJ1-1; d_gene: .; CDR3aa: CASSQDSVNTEAFF; CDR3nt: TGCGCCAGCAGCCAAGATTCTGTGAACACTGAAGCTTTCTTT
v_gene: TRBV4-1; abundance: many; j_gene: TRBJ2-3; d_gene: TRBD1; CDR3aa: CASSQDGPPGGYADTQYF; CDR3nt: TGCGCCAGCAGCCAAGATGGCCCGCCAGGGGGATACGCAGATACGCAGTATTTT
v_gene: TRBV3-1; abundance: .; j_gene: TRBJ1-6; d_gene: .; CDR3aa: CASSPTGSYNSPLHF; CDR3nt: TGTGCCAGCAGCCCCACAGGCTCCTATAATTCACCCCTCCACTTT
v_gene: TRBV11-2; abundance: .; j_gene: TRBJ2-7; d_gene: TRBD2; CDR3aa: CASSLQTSGSYEQYF; CDR3nt: TGTGCCAGCAGCCTTCAGACTAGCGGATCCTACGAGCAGTACTTC
v_gene: TRBV7-2; abundance: many; j_gene: TRBJ2-1; d_gene: .; CDR3aa: CASSYPVRYNEQFF; CDR3nt: TGTGCCAGCAGCTATCCCGTCCGGTACAATGAGCAGTTCTTC
v_gene: TRBV6-2/TRBV6-3; abundance: once; j_gene: TRBJ1-2; d_gene: .; CDR3aa: CASSYSGYFPLSRGNYDYTF; CDR3nt: TGTGCCAGCAGTTACTCCGGTTACTTCCCCTTGTCTAGGGGGAACTATGACTACACCTTC
v_gene: TRBV20-1; abundance: many; j_gene: TRBJ2-1; d_gene: .; CDR3aa: CSARDRRLPTGEQFF; CDR3nt: TGCAGTGCTAGAGATCGACGACTACCCACCGGTGAGCAGTTCTTC
v_gene: TRBV7-2; abundance: many; j_gene: TRBJ2-7; d_gene: TRBD1; CDR3aa: CASSSQGGYEQYF; CDR3nt: TGTGCCAGCAGCTCACAGGGGGGCTACGAGCAGTACTTC